Presented here are 17 T cell receptor beta chains from one specimen sequenced in a study of cytomegalovirus exposure and HLA in healthy donors. Amplification used 60 Vbeta primers and 13 Jbeta primers. Data came from immunoSEQ multiplex PCR; TCRdb stores just in-frame clones and leaves some out. Altogether roughly 180,000 clones are present, 70% to 85% being singletons, with the ten largest covering roughly 1.4%. Sequencing was done on a sample of PBMCs. The origin of the receptors is a woman in her 30s in good health and CMV-seropositive.

The chain combines TRBV11-3 with TRBJ2-7, with unresolved D. Deletions cut 5 bases from V and 1 base from J, with 12 bases between. Per the germline V gene, CDR1 is SGHNT and CDR2 is YENEEA. The CDR3 runs 14 residues. The CDR3 nucleotides are TGTGCCAGCAGCCTTAGAACCGGGTCCTACGAGCAGTACTTC. This encodes CASSLRTGSYEQYF.

This rearrangement joins TRBV5-4 to TRBJ2-1, with a tentative D call TRBD2 (6 bases). Trimming removed 4 bases at V and 9 bases at J, with 8 bases between. CDR1 is SGHNT, CDR2 YYREEE, per germline (reference sequence). The CDR3 runs to 11 residues. Written as DNA, the CDR3 is TGTGCCAGCAGCGTGGGAGGTGAGCAGTTCTTC. This codes for CASSVGGEQFF.

CDR3: CASSSLLRADTQYF. The DNA for the CDR3 is TGTGCCAGCAGTTCCCTCTTGCGGGCAGATACGCAGTATTTT. This chain uses TRBV27 with TRBJ2-3; a possible D gene is TRBD2 (5 bases). V dropped 4 bases and J dropped 4 bases, with 12 bases sitting between them. The CDR3 runs to 14 residues. Per the germline V gene, CDR1 is MNHEY and CDR2 is SMNVEV (reference sequence).

The chain has TRBV6-5 and TRBJ2-3; the match to TRBD2 covers 8 bases. This CDR3 comprises 15 residues. Germline CDR1 and CDR2: MNHEY and SVGAGI. The ends lost 7 bases at V and 7 bases at J; junction bases unmatched: 13. CDR3: CASTDTQREWHTQYF. Written as DNA, the CDR3 is TGTGCCAGCACCGACACCCAGCGGGAGTGGCATACGCAGTATTTT.

The V and J genes are TRBV5-1 and TRBJ2-1; 12 nucleotides line up with TRBD1. The CDR3 is 16 residues long. Per germline, CDR1 SGHRS and CDR2 YFSETQ. V trimming: 1 base; J trimming: 8 bases; junction bases outside the gene matches: 7. CDR3 protein: CASSLYQGQGADEQFF. The CDR3 nucleotides are TGCGCCAGCAGCTTGTATCAGGGACAGGGGGCAGATGAGCAGTTCTTC.

The chain couples TRBV19 to TRBJ1-5, with D unresolved. This CDR3 is built from 13 residues. V lost 10 bases and J lost 7, with 17 bases in between. Germline CDR1 LNHDA, CDR2 SQIVND (reference sequence). Here the CDR3 DNA reads TGTGCCACGGAAAAATCTGGCGGCCAGCCCCAGCATTTT. Translation gives CATEKSGGQPQHF.

The chain is built from TRBV29-1 and TRBJ1-2; possible D gene TRBD1, 6 bases. Per germline, CDR1 SQVTM and CDR2 ANQGSEA. The CDR3 loop spans 15 amino acids. V lost 0 bases and J lost 4, with 15 bases in between. The CDR3 spells CSVEDRGGHRYGYTF. CDR3 DNA sequence: TGCAGCGTTGAAGATCGGGGGGGACACCGCTATGGCTACACCTTC.

This chain joins TRBV7-2 and TRBJ2-3; D is perhaps TRBD2 (6 bases). Germline CDR1 reads SGHTA; CDR2 reads FQGNSA. The CDR3 extends over 16 amino acids. V lost 4 bases to trimming and J lost 0 bases, with 14 bases between them. The chain's CDR3 is CASSWMGRRSTDTQYF. The CDR3 nucleotides read TGTGCCAGCAGCTGGATGGGGAGGCGGAGCACAGATACGCAGTATTTT.

The V call is TRBV28, the J call TRBJ2-1, with 7 positions matching TRBD2. CDR1 is MDHEN and CDR2 is SYDVKM in the germline V gene. Trimming took 5 bases from V and 3 from J; bases not matched to a gene: 16. CDR3 length equals 18 residues. The DNA for the CDR3 is TGTGCCAGCAGTGGCCCCGTGCCGGGAGGTAAGAACTACAATGAGCAGTTCTTC. This gives the protein CASSGPVPGGKNYNEQFF.

The chain links TRBV11-2 to TRBJ2-1; the match to TRBD2 covers 10 bases. The CDR3 is made up of 14 amino acids. V shed 7 bases and J 6 bases; nucleotides not matched to a gene: 6. The germline V gene encodes CDR1 SGHAT and CDR2 FQNNGV. The CDR3 region is CASTRGTSANEQFF. The CDR3 DNA reads as TGTGCCAGCACCCGAGGGACTAGCGCCAATGAGCAGTTCTTC. Using reference TRBV11-2 and TRBJ2-1 for the parts outside the CDR3, the full variable domain is EAGVAQSPRYKIIEKRQSVAFWCNPISGHATLYWYQQILGQGPKLLIQFQNNGVVDDSQLPKDRFSAERLKGVDSTLKIQPAKLEDSAVYLCASTRGTSANEQFFGPGTRLTVL.

This chain uses TRBV5-4 with TRBJ2-5; 16 bases agree with TRBD2. The tail of the sequence fits TRBJ2-7 better, so the J call may be wrong. Germline-derived CDR1 and CDR2 are SGHNT and YYREEE (reference sequence). This CDR3 has 16 amino acids. CDR3 sequence (DNA): TGTGCCAGCAGCCCGGGACTAGCGGGAGGGCCTGGCGAGCAGTACTTC. It yields the protein CASSPGLAGGPGEQYF.

This clone showed up just a few times. The V gene is TRBV12-5, the J gene TRBJ2-2, with TRBD1 identical over 12 bases. V was clipped by 0 bases and J by 5 bases; unmatched bases: 13. Germline lookup yields CDR1 LGHNT and CDR2 FRNRAP. The CDR3 extends over 20 amino acids. The CDR3 reads CASGLVIGTGGTTWTGELFF. The CDR3 coding sequence is TGTGCTAGTGGTTTGGTAATTGGGACAGGGGGCACTACGTGGACCGGGGAGCTGTTTTTT.

This clone came up a few times. The chain couples TRBV6-5 to TRBJ2-1, with 7 nucleotides matching TRBD1. The CDR3 consists of 14 residues. Germline lookup yields CDR1 MNHEY and CDR2 SVGAGI. The J segment lost 6 bases and the V segment lost 5 bases, leaving 7 bases of the junction unmatched. The CDR3 reads CASSTGAWSNEQFF. The CDR3 DNA reads as TGTGCCAGCAGTACAGGGGCATGGAGCAATGAGCAGTTCTTC.

The chain recombines TRBV27 with TRBJ2-2; TRBD2 might be the D (6 bases). The CDR3 sequence is 14 residues long. V dropped 7 bases and J dropped 3 bases, with 12 bases sitting between them. Germline V CDR1 and CDR2: MNHEY, SMNVEV (reference sequence). CDR3 protein: CASTKRAYTGELFF. The CDR3 DNA reads TGTGCCAGCACCAAGCGGGCCTACACCGGGGAGCTGTTTTTT.

This chain uses TRBV19 with TRBJ2-5; TRBD1 matches at 9 bases. The CDR3 runs 13 residues. J lost 5 bases, V lost 6 bases, and 4 bases had no gene match. The germline CDR1 and CDR2 sequences are LNHDA and SQIVND (reference sequence). CDR3 in DNA: TGTGCCAGTAGCGCACAGGGGGCCGAGACCCAGTACTTC. It codes for CASSAQGAETQYF.

The genes are TRBV6-5 and TRBJ2-7; D gene uncertain. Trimming removed 0 bases from V and 4 bases from J, with 7 bases in between. CDR3 length equals 13 residues. From germline, CDR1 is MNHEY and CDR2 SVGAGI. In DNA form, the CDR3 reads TGTGCCAGCAGTTACTCGTCGTATTACGAGCAGTACTTC. As protein: CASSYSSYYEQYF.

The gene calls are TRBV6-1 and TRBJ1-5; D not resolved. Trimming took 6 bases from V and 5 from J, leaving 14 bases between them. CDR1 and CDR2 (germline): MNHNS, SASEGT. The CDR3 contains 14 residues. DNA of the CDR3: TGTGCCAGCAGGCCCTGGGCACTAGATCAGCCCCAGCATTTT. It is translated as CASRPWALDQPQHF.